The rows below give T cell receptor beta chains drawn from one sample of a study of T cell responses to AZD1222 COVID-19 vaccine. Some clones are missing from TCRdb's copy, which holds only in-frame ones; the method was immunoSEQ multiplex PCR. The sample has about 190,000 clones, approximately 90% seen once; the top ten hold over 0.75%. Sample: peripheral blood, taken on day 0 of AZD1222 vaccination. The source is an adult in good health. Each CDR3 is given with its conserved first and last residue. The D gene is left open where the match is weak. Clone size is stated in some rows and not others, as once, few, many or a class when expanded.

D gene,J gene,clone size,V gene,CDR3 DNA,CDR3 protein
-,TRBJ1-6,-,TRBV12-3/TRBV12-4,TGTGCCAGCAGTTTGAGGGACAATTCACCCCTCCACTTT,CASSLRDNSPLHF
-,TRBJ1-1,few,TRBV7-2,TGTGCCAGCAGCTTACTTTTAAGTACTGAAGCTTTCTTT,CASSLLLSTEAFF
-,TRBJ2-7,-,TRBV7-6,TGTGCCAGCAGCCTCACGTCGACAGGCTACGAGCAGTACTTC,CASSLTSTGYEQYF
-,TRBJ1-3,-,TRBV9,TGTGCCAGCAGCGTAGGAGACAGCTCTGGAAACACCATATATTTT,CASSVGDSSGNTIYF
TRBD1,TRBJ1-2,-,TRBV5-1,TGCGCCAGCAGCTTGTCGGCAGGGGGTTACAATAACTATGGCTACACCTTC,CASSLSAGGYNNYGYTF
-,TRBJ2-3,-,TRBV29-1,TGCAGCGTTGAACCAAGGGGAGGGGGCAACACAGATACGCAGTATTTT,CSVEPRGGGNTDTQYF
-,TRBJ2-7,-,TRBV18,TGTGCCAGCTCACCACCATCAGTCTACGAGCAGTACTTC,CASSPPSVYEQYF
TRBD1,TRBJ2-7,-,TRBV15,TGTGCCACCAGCAAAGGACAGGGGCAAGGGGTCTACGAGCAGTACTTC,CATSKGQGQGVYEQYF
-,TRBJ2-7,-,TRBV20-1,TGCAGTGTTGACACCTCCTACGAGCAGTACTTC,CSVDTSYEQYF
TRBD1,TRBJ2-7,-,TRBV9,TGTGCCAGCAGCTTAGCGGGGACAGGGGAATACGAGCAGTACTTC,CASSLAGTGEYEQYF
TRBD2,TRBJ2-7,-,TRBV7-8,TGTGCCAGCAGCAAGGGACTAGCGGGCGCTCAAAGGTCCTACGAGCAGTACTTC,CASSKGLAGAQRSYEQYF
-,TRBJ2-7,-,TRBV19,TGTGCCAGTAGTATAGATGGCCAGAGAGAGCAGTACTTC,CASSIDGQREQYF
-,TRBJ2-3,-,TRBV2,TGTGCCAGCAGTGAAGCGCTCCCCCGGATAAGGGGGAAAACAGATACGCAGTATTTT,CASSEALPRIRGKTDTQYF
-,TRBJ2-1,-,TRBV10-3,TGTGCCATCAGTGAGACTAGCCGTTACAATGAGCAGTTCTTC,CAISETSRYNEQFF
TRBD2,TRBJ2-5,-,TRBV10-1,TGCGCCAGCCGACCCAACACGCACACTAGCGGGGGGCCGCTCCAAGAGACCCAGTACTTC,CASRPNTHTSGGPLQETQYF
-,TRBJ1-5,-,TRBV15,TGTGCCACCAGCTTATGGCCCAGTCAGCCCCAGCATTTT,CATSLWPSQPQHF
-,TRBJ1-5,-,TRBV7-9,TGTGCCAGCAGCCAGGCGTTAAATCAGCCCCAGCATTTT,CASSQALNQPQHF
-,TRBJ2-3,once,TRBV5-1,TGCGCCAGTCAATCACCCTCTAGCACAGATACGCAGTATTTT,CASQSPSSTDTQYF
TRBD2,TRBJ2-2,once,TRBV13,TGTGCCAGCAGCAGATCACACCCGGGACTAGTCTCCGGGGAGCTGTTTTTT,CASSRSHPGLVSGELFF
-,TRBJ1-1,-,TRBV6-5,TGTGCCAGCATCCCGGCAGGGCGGAATACTGAAGCTTTCTTT,CASIPAGRNTEAFF
-,TRBJ1-5,-,TRBV6-5,TGTGCCAGTAATTCTCCGGGACCCACTAATCAGCCCCAGCATTTT,CASNSPGPTNQPQHF
-,TRBJ1-3,once,TRBV2,TGTGCCAGCGGACCGCGGGGAAACACCATATATTTT,CASGPRGNTIYF
TRBD1,TRBJ1-5,-,TRBV19,TGTGCCAGTACCCGGACAGGTCATCAGCCCCAGCATTTT,CASTRTGHQPQHF